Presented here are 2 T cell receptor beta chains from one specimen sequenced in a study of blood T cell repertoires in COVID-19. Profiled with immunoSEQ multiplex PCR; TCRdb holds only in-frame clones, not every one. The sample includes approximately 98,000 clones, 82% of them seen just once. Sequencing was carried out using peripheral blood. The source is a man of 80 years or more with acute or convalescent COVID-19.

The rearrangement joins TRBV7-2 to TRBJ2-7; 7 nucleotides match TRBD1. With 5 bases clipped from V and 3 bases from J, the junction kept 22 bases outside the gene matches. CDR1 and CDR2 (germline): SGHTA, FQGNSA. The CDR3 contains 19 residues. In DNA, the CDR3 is TGTGCCAGCAGCCTGAACTCGGGACAGTTCCAGCCCCGTATCTACGAGCAGTACTTC. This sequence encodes CASSLNSGQFQPRIYEQYF.

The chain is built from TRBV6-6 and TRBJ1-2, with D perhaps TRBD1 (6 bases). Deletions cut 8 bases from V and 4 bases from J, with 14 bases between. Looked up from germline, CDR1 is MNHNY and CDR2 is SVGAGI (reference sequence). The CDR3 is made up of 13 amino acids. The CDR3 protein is CASFNRVSYGYTF. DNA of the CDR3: TGTGCCAGCTTCAACAGGGTTTCCTATGGCTACACCTTC.